The 26 T cell receptor beta chains presented below share a single source sample, sequenced in a study of shared clonotypes between healthy human individuals. Sequenced by immunoSEQ multiplex PCR; TCRdb stores in-frame clones only, minus some. The sample includes fewer than 3 million clones, under 95% of them seen just once. The material sequenced was naive CD4+ T cells from PBMCs. Subset denoted: CD45RA+ positively selected. The receptor source for this set is a man between 18 and 35 years old in good health. Some clones in this sample may be carry-over from other donors' samples.

This chain's CDR3 is CASSRQRDTDTQYF. Here the CDR3 DNA reads TGTGCCAGCAGCCGGCAAAGGGACACAGATACGCAGTATTTT. This rearrangement joins TRBV28 to TRBJ2-3, with D unresolved. The CDR3 runs to 14 residues. Looked up from germline, CDR1 is MDHEN and CDR2 is SYDVKM. Trimming cost V 6 bases and J 2 bases, with 12 bases left between them.

The V and J genes are TRBV5-1 and TRBJ2-7; D might be TRBD1 or TRBD2, each matching 5 bases. Germline CDR1 reads SGHRS; CDR2 reads YFSETQ. This CDR3 contains 16 residues. Between the trimmed V and J ends, which lost 4 bases and 1 base, there was a span of 18 bases. The CDR3 DNA sequence: TGCGCCAGCAGCGCACGGGCCGGGACGGCATCCTACGAGCAGTACTTC. Its protein is CASSARAGTASYEQYF.

The chain links TRBV9 to TRBJ1-1; TRBD1 is a possible D gene (6 bases). CDR3 length: 16 residues. Germline assignment: CDR1 SGDLS and CDR2 YYNGEE. V lost 3 bases and J lost 0, with 15 bases in between. CDR3 region: CASSARGGGMNTEAFF. In nucleotides, the CDR3 is TGTGCCAGCAGCGCCAGGGGAGGGGGGATGAACACTGAAGCTTTCTTT.

As for this clone: Other DNA sequences in the sample encode the same CDR3. The gene calls are TRBV5-1 and TRBJ2-3, with 7 bases fitting TRBD2. The CDR3 covers 16 residues. V lost 0 bases to trimming and J lost 1 base; unmatched junction nucleotides: 5. Germline CDR1 SGHRS, CDR2 YFSETQ. In DNA, the CDR3 is TGCGCCAGCAGCTTGGGTGCGGGAGCGGGCACAGATACGCAGTATTTT. This translates into CASSLGAGAGTDTQYF.

Concerning this clone: This sample includes further DNA sequences coding for the same CDR3. The V gene is TRBV5-4, the J gene TRBJ2-5, with 12 bases identical to TRBD2. Trimming removed 4 bases from V and 2 bases from J; junction bases left unmatched: 3. Per germline, CDR1 SGHNT and CDR2 YYREEE (reference sequence). The CDR3 contains 15 residues. Here the CDR3 DNA reads TGTGCCAGCAGCCCGGGGACTAGCGGGCAAGAGACCCAGTACTTC. Its protein is CASSPGTSGQETQYF.

The V and J genes are TRBV6-6 and TRBJ2-1, with a tentative D call TRBD2 (5 bases). This CDR3 spans 13 amino acids. The germline V gene encodes CDR1 MNHNY and CDR2 SVGAGI (reference sequence). V gave up 2 bases and J gave up 9 bases, with 11 bases separating them. The DNA for the CDR3 is TGTGCCAGCAGTTACCCGACCCGGGGTGAGCAGTTCTTC. Translation: CASSYPTRGEQFF.

As to this clone: The sample holds other DNA sequences that translate to the same CDR3. The chain combines TRBV6-1 with TRBJ2-3; 12 nucleotides agree with TRBD2. With 6 bases clipped from V and 0 bases from J, the junction kept 1 base outside the gene matches. Germline V gene data show CDR1 as MNHNS and CDR2 as SASEGT. The CDR3 sequence is 15 residues long. CDR3: CASRGLAGSTDTQYF. The CDR3 DNA reads TGTGCCAGCAGAGGACTAGCGGGGAGCACAGATACGCAGTATTTT.

CDR3 in amino acids: CASSLVHSNQPQHF. The CDR3 coding sequence is TGTGCCAGCAGCTTAGTCCATAGCAATCAGCCCCAGCATTTT. The genes are TRBV7-8 and TRBJ1-5; D is unresolved. From germline, CDR1 is SGHVS and CDR2 FQNEAQ. The CDR3 covers 14 residues. Trimming removed 1 base at V and 0 bases at J, with 4 bases between. Looking up the rest from reference TRBV7-8 and TRBJ1-5 gives the full variable domain: GAGVSQSPRYKVAKRGQDVALRCDPISGHVSLFWYQQALGQGPEFLTYFQNEAQLDKSGLPSDRFFAERPEGSVSTLKIQRTQQEDSAVYLCASSLVHSNQPQHFGDGTRLSIL.

This chain links TRBV7-9 with TRBJ2-3, with TRBD2 matching 8 bases. The V and J ends lost 5 bases and 3 bases, in that order; junction bases with no gene match: 7. The CDR3 sequence is 15 residues long. Germline V gene sequence: CDR1 SEHNR, CDR2 FQNEAQ (reference sequence). CDR3 amino acids: CASSLGTSRTDTQYF. In nucleotides, the CDR3 is TGTGCCAGCAGCCTCGGGACTAGTCGGACAGATACGCAGTATTTT.

The genes are TRBV28 and TRBJ2-7; D is unclear. Germline values: CDR1 MDHEN, CDR2 SYDVKM. CDR3 size: 12 residues. V was cut by 6 bases and J by 2 bases, with 8 bases left in between. CDR3 DNA: TGTGCCAGCAGCCTAGAAACCTACGAGCAGTACTTC. Its translation: CASSLETYEQYF.

Turning to this clone: This sample includes further DNA sequences coding for the same CDR3. The genes are TRBV18 and TRBJ1-5, with D possibly matching TRBD1 (6 bases). The CDR3 is 14 residues long. V lost 6 bases and J 4 bases, leaving 13 bases between the germline ends. Per the germline V gene, CDR1 is KGHSH and CDR2 is LQKENI. CDR3 sequence (DNA): TGTGCCAGCTCCCCGGACAGAATTAATCAGCCCCAGCATTTT. Protein product: CASSPDRINQPQHF.

V usage is TRBV5-8 and J usage is TRBJ2-5; 9 bases match TRBD1. Germline CDR1 and CDR2: SGHTS and YDEGEE. The CDR3 covers 15 residues. The V and J ends lost 4 bases and 4 bases, in that order; junction bases with no gene match: 8. The CDR3 loop is CASSRKPGQGETQYF. The CDR3 bases are TGTGCCAGCAGCAGAAAACCGGGACAGGGAGAGACCCAGTACTTC.

The J gene is TRBJ2-7, the V gene TRBV19; 9 positions agree with TRBD1. Germline V CDR1 and CDR2: LNHDA, SQIVND (reference sequence). CDR3 length equals 14 residues. V dropped 7 bases and J dropped 3; count of bases not matched to a gene: 7. CDR3 amino acids: CASMRQGGSYEQYF. The CDR3 bases are TGTGCCAGTATGAGACAGGGGGGAAGCTACGAGCAGTACTTC.

The chain combines TRBV5-1 with TRBJ2-1; D is possibly TRBD2 (5 bases). Germline CDR1 SGHRS, CDR2 YFSETQ. The ends were cut back, 3 bases at V and 6 bases at J, with 19 bases in the middle. The CDR3 has 16 amino acids. CDR3 loop: CASSWAGAGEGNEQFF. The CDR3 bases are TGCGCCAGCAGCTGGGCGGGCGCGGGCGAGGGCAATGAGCAGTTCTTC.

The chain joins TRBV7-2 to TRBJ2-5; D is unclear. The germline CDR1 and CDR2 sequences are SGHTA and FQGNSA. V was trimmed by 1 base and J by 2 bases, leaving 11 bases between them. The CDR3 runs to 15 residues. CDR3 residues: CASSLEGLQQETQYF. Here the CDR3 DNA reads TGTGCCAGCAGCTTAGAGGGCTTGCAGCAAGAGACCCAGTACTTC.

The chain uses TRBV19 and TRBJ1-1; no clear D gene. The CDR3 extends over 13 amino acids. Germline V gene data show CDR1 as LNHDA and CDR2 as SQIVND (reference sequence). The V end lost 4 bases, the J end lost 8 bases, and 14 bases lay between the germline ends. The CDR3 DNA sequence: TGTGCCAGTAGTACGTTCGTCGGCGGGGAAGCTTTCTTT. Amino acid sequence: CASSTFVGGEAFF.

This chain uses TRBV6-5 with TRBJ1-2; the D is unclear. This CDR3 is built from 13 residues. Germline V CDR1 and CDR2: MNHEY, SVGAGI. V lost 5 bases and J lost 3, with 10 bases in between. The CDR3 is CASSLRRDYGYTF. The CDR3 DNA follows: TGTGCCAGCAGTCTTCGACGGGACTATGGCTACACCTTC.

The chain uses TRBV19 and TRBJ2-1; unclear D gene. The V and J ends lost 6 bases and 4 bases respectively, with 16 bases between them. This CDR3 is 15 amino acids long. Germline V CDR1 and CDR2: LNHDA, SQIVND (reference sequence). This chain's CDR3 is CASSSPVMNYNEQFF. CDR3 in DNA: TGTGCCAGTAGCTCCCCAGTAATGAATTACAATGAGCAGTTCTTC.

This chain joins TRBV28 and TRBJ2-7; TRBD1 is a possible D gene (6 bases). The CDR3 is made up of 15 amino acids. Trimming removed 5 bases at V and 11 bases at J, with 25 bases between. Germline lookup yields CDR1 MDHEN and CDR2 SYDVKM. Here the CDR3 DNA reads TGTGCCAGCAGTCCCCCCACAGGGATTTTCCGAAACGAGTACTTC. Amino acids: CASSPPTGIFRNEYF.

V usage is TRBV28 and J usage is TRBJ1-5; no reliable D call. CDR1 and CDR2 from the germline V gene are MDHEN and SYDVKM. The germline V and J ends were trimmed by 7 bases and 7 bases, with 23 bases remaining between them. The CDR3 contains 16 residues. CDR3: CASTISALDRLQPQHF. In DNA, the CDR3 is TGTGCCAGCACCATCTCAGCTTTGGATCGGTTGCAGCCCCAGCATTTT.

The chain recombines TRBV2 with TRBJ2-2, with 8 bases fitting TRBD1. The V segment lost 3 bases and the J segment 1 base; nucleotides outside the gene matches: 4. This CDR3 region has 16 residues. In germline, CDR1 is SNHLY, CDR2 FYNNEI. In DNA, the CDR3 is TGTGCCAGCAGTGAGTCCGGGACAGGGAACACCGGGGAGCTGTTTTTT. Protein sequence: CASSESGTGNTGELFF.

This clone was seen a single time. The rearrangement joins TRBV5-4 to TRBJ2-5; a possible D gene is TRBD2 (6 bases). The CDR3 is 14 amino acids. Germline loops: CDR1 SGHNT, CDR2 YYREEE (reference sequence). V gave up 3 bases and J gave up 4 bases, with 13 bases separating them. This CDR3 reads CASSSLGSSETQYF. Here the CDR3 DNA reads TGTGCCAGCAGCTCCCTCGGGAGCTCAGAGACCCAGTACTTC.

This clone was seen just once. The V and J genes are TRBV7-3 and TRBJ2-1; 8 bases line up with TRBD2. The CDR3 is 14 residues long. The junction had 5 bases not matched to a gene; V was cut back by 6 bases and J by 4 bases. Germline values: CDR1 SGHTA, CDR2 FQGTGA. The CDR3 reads CASRRGAEYNEQFF. The CDR3 DNA reads TGTGCCAGCAGGCGGGGGGCCGAGTACAATGAGCAGTTCTTC.

The rearrangement uses TRBV4-2 and TRBJ1-6; D not resolved. Trimming removed 2 bases from V and 7 bases from J, with 3 bases in between. Germline loops: CDR1 LGHNA, CDR2 YNFKEQ. This CDR3 is 12 amino acids long. The CDR3 protein is CASSQYNSPLHF. For the CDR3, the DNA is TGTGCCAGCAGCCAATACAATTCACCCCTCCACTTT.

V is TRBV7-2 and J is TRBJ2-1, with 12 bases lining up with TRBD2. The CDR3 contains 15 residues. V was pared by 5 bases and J by 10 bases, with 9 bases of the junction left unmatched. Germline assignment: CDR1 SGHTA and CDR2 FQGNSA. The CDR3 coding sequence is TGTGCCAGCAGCACACGACTAGCGGGAGTGCGGGAGCAGTTCTTC. Translating gives CASSTRLAGVREQFF. Supplemented by reference TRBV7-2 and TRBJ2-1, the full variable domain reads GAGVSQSPSNKVTEKGKDVELRCDPISGHTALYWYRQSLGQGLEFLIYFQGNSAPDKSGLPSDRFSAERTGGSVSTLTIQRTQQEDSAVYLCASSTRLAGVREQFFGPGTRLTVL.

This sequence joins TRBV7-3 and TRBJ2-1, with TRBD2 matching 8 bases. The CDR3 runs 16 residues. V shed 6 bases, J shed 3 bases, and the junction held 10 bases outside the gene matches. CDR1 is SGHTA and CDR2 is FQGTGA in the germline V gene. The CDR3 region has the DNA TGTGCCAGCAGGGTAGACGCGGGAGGCCACTACAATGAGCAGTTCTTC. Residues: CASRVDAGGHYNEQFF.